The subject of this entry is one TCR beta chain. In the same sample, other DNA sequences code for this CDR3. Primers included in the PCR were 60 Vbeta and 13 Jbeta primers. The repertoire was sequenced with immunoSEQ multiplex PCR; TCRdb's copy has only in-frame clones and lacks some. This table has 150,000 or so clones, about 80% appearing once. V was pared by 6 bases and J by 8 bases, with 22 bases between. The CDR3 extends over 15 amino acids. Per germline, CDR1 MNHEY and CDR2 SVGAGI. This record comes from a study of cytomegalovirus exposure and HLA in healthy donors. The chain couples TRBV6-5 to TRBJ1-1, with a weak D call TRBD1 (6 bases). The TCR sequence derives from a male donor in good health and CMV-seronegative. The sample consisted of PBMCs. The CDR3 DNA sequence: TGTGCCAGCAGCCTGGCTAGGGGGGGAAGAACCGAAGCTTTCTTT. Residues: CASSLARGGRTEAFF.